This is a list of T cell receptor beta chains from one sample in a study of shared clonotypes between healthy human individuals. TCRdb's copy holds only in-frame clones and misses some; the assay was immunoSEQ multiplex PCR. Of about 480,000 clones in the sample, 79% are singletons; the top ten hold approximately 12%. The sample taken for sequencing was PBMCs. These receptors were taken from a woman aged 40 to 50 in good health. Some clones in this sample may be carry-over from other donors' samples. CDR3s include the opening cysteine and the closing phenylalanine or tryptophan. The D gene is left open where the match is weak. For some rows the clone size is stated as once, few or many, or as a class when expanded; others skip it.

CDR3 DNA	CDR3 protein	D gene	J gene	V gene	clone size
TGTGCCACCAGCAGAGGAGCACTAGGGACTAGCGAGCAGTACTTC	CATSRGALGTSEQYF	TRBD2	TRBJ2-7	TRBV15	-
TGTGCCAGCAGCCTAAGCGGCAATCAGCCCCAGCATTTT	CASSLSGNQPQHF	-	TRBJ1-5	TRBV7-8	-
TGTGCCAGCAGCTCCCCCCTGAGGCCTGGGGCCAACGTCCTGACTTTC	CASSSPLRPGANVLTF	-	TRBJ2-6	TRBV7-9	-
TGTGCCAGCAGGCCGACAGGGGGCCGCTCCTACGAGCAGTACTTC	CASRPTGGRSYEQYF	TRBD1	TRBJ2-7	TRBV28	-
TGTGCCAGCAGCTTAGGGTTGACAAATGGCTACACCTTC	CASSLGLTNGYTF	-	TRBJ1-2	TRBV7-6	-
TGTGCCAGTAGTATGAGGACAGGGGTCGGGGCGGGGGCGACCCAGTACTTC	CASSMRTGVGAGATQYF	TRBD1	TRBJ2-5	TRBV19	-
TGTGCCAGCAGTGAAATCGGGGGTGTTAGTCTCAGGTACGAGCAGTACTTC	CASSEIGGVSLRYEQYF	-	TRBJ2-7	TRBV2	-
TGCGCCAGCAGCTTGTTGCCCGGGACTACCCTACGAGCGCAGTACTTC	CASSLLPGTTLRAQYF	TRBD2	TRBJ2-7	TRBV5-1	once
TGTGCCAGCAGTGAAGCCTGGGAGACCCAGTACTTC	CASSEAWETQYF	-	TRBJ2-5	TRBV6-1	once
TGTGCCAGCAGTTACCATGACAGCACCTATGGCTACACCTTC	CASSYHDSTYGYTF	-	TRBJ1-2	TRBV6-6	-
TGTGCCAGCTCACCCGGGACTAGCGGGAGCACAGATACGCAGTATTTT	CASSPGTSGSTDTQYF	TRBD2	TRBJ2-3	TRBV18	once
TGTGCCAGCAGTTTATCAGGTGGATCCTCGGTCTATGGCTACACCTTC	CASSLSGGSSVYGYTF	-	TRBJ1-2	TRBV27	-
TGTGCCAGTAAGGGACAGGGGGCCTACGAGCAGTACTTC	CASKGQGAYEQYF	TRBD1	TRBJ2-7	TRBV19	-
TGTGCCAGCAGTTTGGACAGGGGGCTCGAGCAGTACTTC	CASSLDRGLEQYF	TRBD1	TRBJ2-7	TRBV28	-
TGCGCCAGCAGCCACGGACAGGTGATGGGCCCCCGGGTGGCGAAGTCCGTAGGGGAGCTGTTTTTT	CASSHGQVMGPRVAKSVGELFF	TRBD1	TRBJ2-2	TRBV4-1	-
TGTGCCAGCAGGGCCCGTGAAAGCACAGATACGCAGTATTTT	CASRARESTDTQYF	-	TRBJ2-3	TRBV2	few
TGTGCCAGCAGAGGCGGCTCTAACTATGGCTACACCTTC	CASRGGSNYGYTF	-	TRBJ1-2	TRBV6-1	-